These T cell receptor beta chains were read from a single sample in a study of shared clonotypes between healthy human individuals. Profiling relied on immunoSEQ multiplex PCR, and the TCRdb table lists in-frame clones only, not all of them. The table shows some 680,000 clones, with about three quarters occurring only once. The sample comprised memory CD4+ T cells sorted from blood. The origin of the receptors is a woman aged 25 to 39 in good health. CDR3s include the opening cysteine and the closing phenylalanine or tryptophan. A D gene is named only where the DNA matches it firmly. Only some rows state a clone size, as once, few, many or a class for expanded clones.

TGTGCCAGCGCCTCCGAGATTACTTGGGATTTT	CASASEITWDF	NA	TRBV28	TRBJ1-4	NA
TGTGCCAGCAACGGGGAGGCGGCAGGGACCCAGTACTTC	CASNGEAAGTQYF	few	TRBV28	TRBJ2-5	NA
TGTGCCAGCAGCCCCGCTAGGACAAACCAAGAGACCCAGTACTTC	CASSPARTNQETQYF	many	TRBV7-2	TRBJ2-5	NA
TGTGCCAGCAGACCCGGGACTGCCACAGATACGCAGTATTTT	CASRPGTATDTQYF	NA	TRBV7-9	TRBJ2-3	NA
TGTGCCAGCAGCCCCGGGACAGAAACCGGGGAGCTGTTTTTT	CASSPGTETGELFF	NA	TRBV7-9	TRBJ2-2	TRBD1
TGTGCCAGCAGCTTAGTTGGACGTCTGAACACTGAAGCTTTCTTT	CASSLVGRLNTEAFF	NA	TRBV11-2	TRBJ1-1	NA
TGTGCCAGCAGCTCCGGGACAGGGGGGGAGACCCAGTACTTC	CASSSGTGGETQYF	NA	TRBV5-8	TRBJ2-5	TRBD1
TGTGCCAGCAGCTTAGTAGCCGATTCCTACAATGAGCAGTTCTTC	CASSLVADSYNEQFF	few	TRBV7-6	TRBJ2-1	NA
TGTGCCAGCAGTGACTCGCAGTGGCTGTGGTACGAGCAGTACTTC	CASSDSQWLWYEQYF	NA	TRBV6-4	TRBJ2-7	NA
TGTGCCAGCAGCCCTGGACAGGGAGACTATGGCTACACCTTC	CASSPGQGDYGYTF	NA	TRBV11-2	TRBJ1-2	TRBD1